This entry lists 25 T cell receptor beta chains sequenced from one sample in a study of cytomegalovirus exposure and HLA in healthy donors. Amplification used 60 Vbeta primers and 13 Jbeta primers. TCRdb's table, derived via immunoSEQ multiplex PCR, lists solely in-frame clones and lacks some. The sample gives 85,000 to 120,000 clones, 71% of which show up once; less than 3.5% is in the top ten. The sequencing input was PBMCs. The source of these receptors is a female donor in good health and CMV-seronegative.

V usage is TRBV2 and J usage is TRBJ2-1; TRBD2 matches at 8 bases. This CDR3 is 18 amino acids long. Germline loops: CDR1 SNHLY, CDR2 FYNNEI. V lost 6 bases, J lost 1 base, and 14 bases stayed unmatched. The CDR3: CASSLEAGGPFSYNEQFF. The CDR3 nucleotides read TGTGCCAGCAGCCTAGAGGCGGGAGGCCCCTTTTCCTACAATGAGCAGTTCTTC.

This rearrangement joins TRBV5-1 to TRBJ2-5; possibly TRBD1 for D (6 bases). CDR1 and CDR2 from the germline V gene are SGHRS and YFSETQ. The CDR3 runs to 16 residues. Between the trimmed V and J ends, which lost 2 bases and 1 base, there was a span of 15 bases. The CDR3 spells CASSLSGTNAQETQYF. CDR3 DNA sequence: TGCGCCAGCAGCTTATCAGGGACAAATGCCCAAGAGACCCAGTACTTC.

This clone has only one observation. The gene calls are TRBV30 and TRBJ1-2, with D tentatively TRBD1 (6 bases). CDR3 size: 13 residues. Trimming stripped 7 bases from V and 8 bases from J, with 20 bases between. The V gene's germline CDR1 is GTSNPN and CDR2 SVGIG (reference sequence). CDR3 amino acids: CAFGLGAERGYTF. CDR3 DNA: TGTGCCTTTGGATTGGGGGCCGAGCGAGGCTACACCTTC.

This chain joins TRBV29-1 and TRBJ2-5; 8 nucleotides align to TRBD1. The DNA end is a closer match to TRBJ2-7, so the J assignment may be wrong. The CDR3 covers 11 residues. CDR1 is SQVTM and CDR2 is ANQGSEA in the germline V gene. DNA of the CDR3: TGCAGCGCACTACAGGGGGGCGAGCAGTACTTC. Protein: CSALQGGEQYF.

The J gene is TRBJ2-7, the V gene TRBV6-1, with a tentative D call TRBD2 (5 bases). The germline gives CDR1 MNHNS, CDR2 SASEGT. The V end lost 1 base, the J end lost 4 bases, and 14 bases lay between the germline ends. The CDR3 consists of 15 residues. The CDR3 bases are TGTGCCAGCAGTGAAGGGGGTAGCCGCGGGTACGAGCAGTACTTC. This codes for CASSEGGSRGYEQYF.

The CDR3 DNA follows: TGTGCCATCGCCTCAGGGGACACTGAAGCTTTCTTT. Protein product: CAIASGDTEAFF. The chain recombines TRBV10-3 with TRBJ1-1; D might be TRBD1 (6 bases). CDR1 and CDR2 from the germline V gene are ENHRY and SYGVKD. Trimming shortened V by 8 bases and J by 3 bases, and 10 bases separated the two germline ends. The length of the CDR3 is 12 residues.

J is TRBJ2-3 and V is TRBV9; D is uncertain. V lost 0 bases and J lost 0, with 8 bases in between. Germline values: CDR1 SGDLS, CDR2 YYNGEE. The CDR3 contains 15 residues. The CDR3 is CASSVGGISTDTQYF. DNA for the CDR3: TGTGCCAGCAGCGTAGGAGGCATCAGCACAGATACGCAGTATTTT.

This clone was seen only a few times. The V and J genes are TRBV11-3 and TRBJ1-1; 9 positions match TRBD1. The V segment lost 5 bases and the J segment 11 bases; nucleotides outside the gene matches: 12. The CDR3 loop spans 14 amino acids. Germline CDR1 reads SGHNT; CDR2 reads YENEEA. In nucleotides, the CDR3 is TGTGCCAGCAGCCAAAACACCGGGACAGGGCTCGCTTTCTTT. It yields the protein CASSQNTGTGLAFF.

CDR3 nucleotides: TGTGCCAGCAGCGTCACAGGGGTCCAGAACACTGAAGCTTTCTTT. Its protein product is CASSVTGVQNTEAFF. The rearrangement uses TRBV7-8 and TRBJ1-1; 7 nucleotides line up with TRBD1. This CDR3 region has 15 residues. Per the germline V gene, CDR1 is SGHVS and CDR2 is FQNEAQ. Trimming took 5 bases from V and 1 from J; bases not matched to a gene: 7.

In this sample, this clone turned up a few times. V and J are TRBV19 and TRBJ1-3; D is unresolved. Germline V gene lookup returns CDR1 LNHDA and CDR2 SQIVND (reference sequence). The V end was cut by 5 bases, the J end by 4 bases, with 15 bases between. CDR3 length: 15 amino acids. The CDR3 DNA follows: TGTGCCAGTAGTCTCGATCTAGACGTAGGAAACACCATATATTTT. It yields the protein CASSLDLDVGNTIYF. Filled out from reference TRBV19 and TRBJ1-3, the complete variable domain reads DGGITQSPKYLFRKEGQNVTLSCEQNLNHDAMYWYRQDPGQGLRLIYYSQIVNDFQKGDIAEGYSVSREKKESFPLTVTSAQKNPTAFYLCASSLDLDVGNTIYFGEGSWLTVV.

The chain employs TRBV11-2 and TRBJ2-5; D unresolved. The germline V gene has CDR1 SGHAT and CDR2 FQNNGV. Trimming removed 4 bases at V and 0 bases at J, with 3 bases between. The CDR3 totals 12 residues. Here the CDR3 reads CASSSNQETQYF. As DNA, the CDR3 is TGTGCCAGCAGCTCTAACCAAGAGACCCAGTACTTC. The full variable domain, its missing parts supplied by reference TRBV11-2 and TRBJ2-5, is EAGVAQSPRYKIIEKRQSVAFWCNPISGHATLYWYQQILGQGPKLLIQFQNNGVVDDSQLPKDRFSAERLKGVDSTLKIQPAKLEDSAVYLCASSSNQETQYFGPGTRLLVL.

On this clone itself: This sample includes further DNA sequences coding for the same CDR3. V is TRBV4-2 and J is TRBJ1-2; a possible D gene is TRBD1 (5 bases). This CDR3 is built from 13 residues. Germline CDR1 LGHNA, CDR2 YNFKEQ. Trimming took 0 bases from V and 4 from J, leaving 6 bases between them. The CDR3 protein is CASSQEGAYGYTF. The CDR3 DNA follows: TGTGCCAGCAGCCAAGAAGGGGCCTATGGCTACACCTTC.

The chain has TRBV9 and TRBJ2-3; D might be TRBD1 (6 bases). This CDR3 is built from 15 residues. Per the germline V gene, CDR1 is SGDLS and CDR2 is YYNGEE. V lost 4 bases and J lost 6, with 18 bases in between. The CDR3 is CASSPKTGKGDTQYF. The CDR3 DNA follows: TGTGCCAGCAGCCCAAAAACAGGGAAGGGCGATACGCAGTATTTT.

This clone was detected only a few times. This chain joins TRBV6-1 and TRBJ2-5; 7 positions agree with TRBD2. Germline CDR1 MNHNS, CDR2 SASEGT. CDR3 length equals 14 residues. With V trimmed by 7 bases and J by 2 bases, 7 bases remained unmatched. The CDR3 loop is CASTLAAIQETQYF. CDR3 coding DNA: TGTGCCAGCACGCTAGCGGCTATTCAAGAGACCCAGTACTTC.

The J gene is TRBJ2-5, the V gene TRBV4-1, with D maybe TRBD2 (6 bases). Germline CDR1 reads MGHRA; CDR2 reads YSYEKL. There are 17 residues in the CDR3. V was shortened by 0 bases and J by 2 bases, with 16 bases between the two germline ends. The CDR3 DNA follows: TGCGCCAGCAGCCAAGATGGGCCTAGCGTTGTGCAAGAGACCCAGTACTTC. Translation: CASSQDGPSVVQETQYF.

Only one count was recorded for this clone. The gene calls are TRBV6-1 and TRBJ2-7; D may be TRBD1 (5 bases). The V gene lost 5 bases and the J gene lost 0 bases, with 8 bases spanning the gap. Germline lookup yields CDR1 MNHNS and CDR2 SASEGT. CDR3 size: 13 residues. DNA for the CDR3: TGTGCCAGCAGTTTGACAGCCTCCTACGAGCAGTACTTC. This encodes CASSLTASYEQYF.

CDR3 bases: TGTGCCAGCAGCCACCAAGCTGGAACTAGCGGGATTGGATACGAGCAGTACTTC. This encodes CASSHQAGTSGIGYEQYF. This sequence joins TRBV4-2 and TRBJ2-5; 10 bases match TRBD2. TRBJ2-7 explains the end of the DNA better; the J call may be wrong. Germline loops: CDR1 LGHNA, CDR2 YNFKEQ. This CDR3 has 18 amino acids.

This clone has at least ten counts. This chain connects TRBV6-4 to TRBJ2-1, with unresolved D. CDR1 is MRHNA, CDR2 SNTAGT, per germline. Trimming removed 2 bases from V and 0 bases from J, with 11 bases in between. CDR3 length: 16 residues. CDR3 residues: CASSDGLVSSYNEQFF. The CDR3 DNA reads TGTGCCAGCAGTGACGGTCTGGTGAGCTCCTACAATGAGCAGTTCTTC.

The rearrangement joins TRBV2 to TRBJ1-1; D call uncertain. The V end lost 4 bases, the J end lost 3 bases, and 3 bases lay between the germline ends. CDR3 length equals 11 residues. Germline V CDR1 and CDR2: SNHLY, FYNNEI. In DNA form, the CDR3 reads TGTGCCAGCAGTGCTCACACTGAAGCTTTCTTT. Translation: CASSAHTEAFF.

The chain is built from TRBV2 and TRBJ2-7; the D gene is possibly TRBD1 (6 bases). Trimming shortened V by 7 bases and J by 1 base, and 14 bases separated the two germline ends. The CDR3 has 14 residues. CDR1 SNHLY and CDR2 FYNNEI come from the germline V gene. The CDR3 region has the DNA TGTGCCAGCACCGACGGCAGGGGATCCTACGAGCAGTACTTC. It is translated as CASTDGRGSYEQYF. Together with reference TRBV2 and TRBJ2-7, the CDR3 gives the full variable domain: EPEVTQTPSHQVTQMGQEVILRCVPISNHLYFYWYRQILGQKVEFLVSFYNNEISEKSEIFDDQFSVERPDGSNFTLKIRSTKLEDSAMYFCASTDGRGSYEQYFGPGTRLTVT.

The chain is built from TRBV7-2 and TRBJ1-6; D is unclear. Germline CDR1 SGHTA, CDR2 FQGNSA. Trimming stripped 1 base from V and 9 bases from J, with 7 bases between. CDR3 length: 13 amino acids. CDR3 protein: CASSLVPGSPLHF. As DNA, the CDR3 is TGTGCCAGCAGCTTAGTGCCGGGTTCACCCCTCCACTTT.

This clone was recorded only once. The J gene is TRBJ1-4, the V gene TRBV19, with D uncertain. This CDR3 contains 16 residues. The germline V gene has CDR1 LNHDA and CDR2 SQIVND (reference sequence). Trimming left V 1 base short and J 0 bases short, with 9 bases between. CDR3 amino acids: CASSIGGFPTNEKLFF. The CDR3 nucleotides read TGTGCCAGTAGTATAGGCGGGTTTCCAACTAATGAAAAACTGTTTTTT.

The rearrangement joins TRBV4-2 to TRBJ2-7; D may be TRBD2 (7 bases). This CDR3 is built from 15 residues. Germline values: CDR1 LGHNA, CDR2 YNFKEQ. The V end lost 1 base, the J end lost 5 bases, and 15 bases lay between the germline ends. CDR3 amino acids: CASSQGAGDYHEQYF. The CDR3 DNA sequence: TGTGCCAGCAGCCAAGGCGCAGGGGACTATCACGAGCAGTACTTC.

The chain couples TRBV19 to TRBJ1-1; the match to TRBD1 covers 7 bases. Germline CDR1 and CDR2: LNHDA and SQIVND (reference sequence). The CDR3 consists of 13 residues. V lost 7 bases to trimming and J lost 4 bases; unmatched junction nucleotides: 6. The DNA of the CDR3 is TGTGCCAGTACAAGGGGGCTCGTCACTGAAGCTTTCTTT. Translation gives CASTRGLVTEAFF.

The chain uses TRBV5-1 and TRBJ2-1; the D is unclear. The CDR3 contains 11 residues. Germline CDR1 is SGHRS and CDR2 is YFSETQ. Trimming took off 4 bases at V and 9 bases at J, with 8 bases between the two ends. CDR3 sequence: CASSVTGEQFF. DNA for the CDR3: TGCGCCAGCAGCGTTACGGGTGAGCAGTTCTTC.